This T cell receptor beta chain is from a study of early T cells in non-severe SARS-CoV-2 infection (dated by TCRdb to the early 2020s). About the investigation overall: Because TCR sequencing was done on bulk RNA from unsorted whole blood, the alpha and beta chains could not be paired. Summary of the overall study and its limitations: VDJdb matching was skewed toward anti-spike CD8 responses, so virus-specific expansions were likely underestimated and private and CD4 specificities were missed.

This clonotype was recorded many times. Its antigen is not yet known. No base quality values were provided; no much bigger clone lies one nucleotide off. A case-control design nested within a healthcare worker cohort in London, UK, was used, with weekly nasopharyngeal swab PCR tests and blood sampling performed. Healthcare workers were enrolled in the week of the UK lockdown, from 23 to 31 March 2020, and were followed every week for up to about 16 weeks. V drops 5 bases and J drops 8 bases, leaving 11 bases in between. Measured from the cysteine to the phenylalanine, the CDR3 is 12 residues long. Only CDR3 DNA remains: 36 bases, in frame from the first base. From the germline V gene, CDR1 is SGHNT and CDR2 is YENEEA. Library preparation was by 5' RACE. Reads for this sample came from a NextSeq 500. In the TCR library protocol, unique molecular identifiers were attached to individual cDNA molecules to correct for PCR bias and sequencing error. Sequencing covered both TCR alpha and beta chains, and within each sample the abundances of alpha and beta sequences were tightly co-correlated. Per the authors' processing: Decombinator V4 was used to annotate TCR sequences for V gene, J gene and CDR3. TCRs were defined as expanded if a significant change between any two time points was detected under a Poisson model with p below 0.0001. Abundances of TCRs were expressed as counts per million after normalisation to the total number of TCRs sequenced in each sample. MAIT TCRs were defined by TRAV1-2 paired with TRAJ12, TRAJ20 or TRAJ33, and iNKT TCRs by TRAV10 paired with TRAJ18. VDJdb, accessed 1 November 2021, was searched for CMV, EBV and SARS-CoV-2 annotated TCRs, excluding TCRs annotated for multiple antigens. The public reads were quality trimmed at Q25 with fastp and then assembled into clones with MiXCR by TCRdb, keeping productive beta chains. Rows are combined by CDR3 protein, so each entry shows the most common genes and DNA. The V and J calls reflect TCRdb's pipeline rather than the authors' work. Recorded for this sample are about 26,000 distinct CDR3 sequences; approximately 5.1% of them occurred a single time. The top ten clones comprise 3% to 4.5% of the sample.

The TCR comes from an adult who was a healthcare worker with PCR-confirmed SARS-CoV-2 infection or an uninfected control (not recorded which). The sequenced material came from whole blood. The chain uses TRBV11-3 and TRBJ2-3, with no confident D gene call. The DNA is TGTGCCAGCAGCCAACACTGTATTACGCAGTATTTT. Its protein is CASSQHCITQYF.